Following are 26 T cell receptor beta chains from one sample sequenced in a study of post-analysis software for immune sequencing data. Unique molecular identifiers were present in the TCR beta cDNA libraries. TCRdb called the PCR reads again in MiXCR, with one record for every CDR3 protein. The table shows over 150,000 distinct CDR3 sequences, with around 36% occurring only once. Material: blood, obtained after autologous hematopoietic stem cell transplantation. Receptors were obtained from a girl aged 10-17 years with multiple sclerosis.

This clonotype was picked up one time. This chain joins TRBV27 and TRBJ2-5; D unresolved. The germline CDR1 and CDR2 sequences are MNHEY and SMNVEV (reference sequence). V lost 6 bases to trimming and J lost 9 bases, with 11 bases between them. The CDR3 sequence is 11 residues long. The CDR3 nucleotides read TGTGCCAGCAGCCAAGGTTTGGCCCAGTACTTC. Protein: CASSQGLAQYF.

This clonotype was seen a few times. This chain uses TRBV12-3 or TRBV12-4 with TRBJ1-2, with D maybe TRBD1 (6 bases). Trimming left V 5 bases short and J 4 bases short, with 23 bases between. The CDR3 totals 17 residues. The CDR3 here is CASSPEVGRGIFYGYTF. DNA of the CDR3: TGTGCCAGCAGTCCCGAGGTTGGCAGGGGTATCTTCTATGGCTACACCTTC.

This rearrangement joins TRBV12-3 or TRBV12-4 to TRBJ2-5, with D possibly being TRBD2 (5 bases). The J call may be faulty, since TRBJ2-7 better matches the DNA end. This CDR3 spans 14 amino acids. The CDR3 protein is CASKPSSGKDEQYF. CDR3 nucleotide sequence: TGTGCCAGCAAGCCCTCGTCGGGAAAGGACGAGCAGTACTTC.

The chain is built from TRBV7-9 and TRBJ2-1; D is possibly TRBD2 (6 bases). In germline, CDR1 is SEHNR, CDR2 FQNEAQ (reference sequence). The V end was cut by 1 base, the J end by 10 bases, with 8 bases between. This CDR3 is built from 12 residues. The chain's CDR3 is CASSLGAGEQFF. CDR3 in DNA: TGTGCCAGCAGCTTAGGGGCGGGAGAGCAGTTCTTC.

The sample holds a few counts of this clonotype. The chain uses TRBV13 and TRBJ2-3; D is possibly TRBD1 or TRBD2 (6 bases each). The CDR3 has 16 amino acids. Germline values: CDR1 PRHDT, CDR2 FYEKMQ (reference sequence). Trimming removed 5 bases from V and 3 bases from J, with 18 bases in between. Here the CDR3 reads CASSRSRGLGTDTQYF. In nucleotides, the CDR3 is TGTGCCAGCAGCCGAAGCCGGGGGCTAGGGACAGATACGCAGTATTTT.

This clonotype came up a few times. Germline is not matched at one junction end, which may reflect a read error. The rearrangement links TRBV5-6 to TRBJ2-7; D is uncertain. Germline V lookup: CDR1 SGHDT, CDR2 YYEEEE. The CDR3 is 14 residues long. The CDR3 sequence is CASSSPAKHYERYF. In DNA form, the CDR3 reads TGTGCCAGCAGCTCGCCGGCGAAACACTACGAGCGGTACTTC.

This clonotype occurred a few times. The V gene is TRBV27, the J gene TRBJ2-1; D may be TRBD1 (6 bases). Trimming took off 6 bases at V and 8 bases at J, with 23 bases between the two ends. The CDR3 length is 16 residues. Germline assignment: CDR1 MNHEY and CDR2 SMNVEV (reference sequence). The CDR3 DNA reads TGTGCCAGCAGCCCCCCAGGGGTAGCTATGTTGGATGAGCAGTTCTTC. Encoded protein: CASSPPGVAMLDEQFF.

This chain links TRBV18 with TRBJ2-3, with D possibly being TRBD2 (5 bases). The CDR3 sequence is 14 residues long. CDR1 and CDR2 (germline): KGHSH, LQKENI. V was shortened by 6 bases and J by 0 bases, with 10 bases between the two germline ends. CDR3 sequence: CASSPGISTDTQYF. The CDR3 DNA sequence: TGTGCCAGCTCTCCCGGGATAAGCACAGATACGCAGTATTTT.

The table lists this clonotype with a few counts. The chain uses TRBV9 and TRBJ1-1; D unclear. Germline V gives CDR1 SGDLS, CDR2 YYNGEE. The CDR3 is 14 residues long. V lost 0 bases and J lost 7, with 13 bases in between. CDR3 region: CASSVAPEDGEAFF. As DNA, the CDR3 is TGTGCCAGCAGCGTAGCACCCGAAGATGGTGAAGCTTTCTTT.

CDR3 in DNA: TGTGCCAGCAGTAAGGACAGGGCGTCAGCCCAGCATTTT. It translates to CASSKDRASAQHF. This chain connects TRBV2 to TRBJ1-5; 8 bases match TRBD1. There are 13 residues in the CDR3. Germline V gene data show CDR1 as SNHLY and CDR2 as FYNNEI. Germline trimming cut 5 bases from V and 11 bases from J; bases unmatched to any gene: 8.

The chain has TRBV19 and TRBJ2-7; TRBD1 agrees at 9 bases. From germline, CDR1 is LNHDA and CDR2 SQIVND (reference sequence). V shed 3 bases, J shed 5 bases, and the junction held 5 bases outside the gene matches. The CDR3 totals 14 residues. The CDR3 loop is CASSIGDRVNEQYF. CDR3 nucleotide sequence: TGTGCCAGTAGTATCGGGGACAGGGTCAACGAGCAGTACTTC.

This chain uses TRBV7-3 with TRBJ1-1; D possibly corresponds to TRBD1 (6 bases). Trimming removed 2 bases from V and 1 base from J, with 14 bases in between. Per germline, CDR1 SGHTA and CDR2 FQGTGA. CDR3 length: 16 amino acids. The chain's CDR3 is CASSLGAGVPNTEAFF. Here the CDR3 DNA reads TGTGCCAGCAGCTTAGGGGCAGGGGTCCCGAACACTGAAGCTTTCTTT.

V gene TRBV7-9 combines with J gene TRBJ2-2; a possible D gene is TRBD1 (5 bases). Germline V gene lookup returns CDR1 SEHNR and CDR2 FQNEAQ (reference sequence). The V end was cut by 6 bases, the J end by 0 bases, with 11 bases between. This CDR3 contains 15 residues. The CDR3 loop reads CASSGQEANTGELFF. The CDR3 bases are TGTGCCAGCAGTGGACAAGAAGCGAACACCGGGGAGCTGTTTTTT.

This clonotype was found many times. The chain is built from TRBV15 and TRBJ2-7; tentative D call: TRBD2 (6 bases). Germline values: CDR1 LNHNV, CDR2 YYDKDF (reference sequence). Deletions cut 3 bases from V and 6 bases from J, with 15 bases between. This CDR3 contains 14 residues. Written as DNA, the CDR3 is TGTGCCACCAGCAGGACTAGAAATGCTGGCGAGCAGTACTTC. This encodes CATSRTRNAGEQYF.

This clonotype was seen repeatedly, ten times or more. The chain recombines TRBV7-2 with TRBJ2-7, with D unclear. The CDR3 loop spans 13 amino acids. V shed 2 bases and J shed 5 bases, with 10 bases lying between them. Germline CDR1 SGHTA, CDR2 FQGNSA. The CDR3 protein is CASSLYFSNEQYF. The DNA for the CDR3 is TGTGCCAGCAGCTTATATTTTTCGAACGAGCAGTACTTC. Combining the CDR3 with reference TRBV7-2 and TRBJ2-7 gives the whole variable domain GAGVSQSPSNKVTEKGKDVELRCDPISGHTALYWYRQSLGQGLEFLIYFQGNSAPDKSGLPSDRFSAERTGGSVSTLTIQRTQQEDSAVYLCASSLYFSNEQYFGPGTRLTVT.

This clonotype was detected only a few times. The chain combines TRBV5-1 with TRBJ2-3, with 8 positions matching TRBD2. There are 16 residues in the CDR3. Germline assignment: CDR1 SGHRS and CDR2 YFSETQ. The V gene end was trimmed by 5 bases and the J gene end by 2 bases; junction bases not matched to a gene: 10. The CDR3 DNA follows: TGCGCCAGCAGAACAAGCGGGAGTATAAACACAGATACGCAGTATTTT. Amino acids: CASRTSGSINTDTQYF.

This clonotype turned up a few times. This chain uses TRBV29-1 with TRBJ1-2; D is unclear. CDR3 length: 11 amino acids. From germline, CDR1 is SQVTM and CDR2 ANQGSEA. V lost 3 bases and J lost 8, with 10 bases in between. The CDR3 bases are TGCAGCGTTGATTCCCGGGGAGGCTACACCTTC. As protein: CSVDSRGGYTF.

V and J are TRBV28 and TRBJ2-5; 7 bases agree with TRBD1. Losses at the gene ends were 2 bases for V and 3 bases for J; bases not matched to a gene: 3. Germline CDR1 MDHEN, CDR2 SYDVKM. The CDR3 sequence is 14 residues long. The CDR3 nucleotides read TGTGCCAGCAGTTTACGGGACAGAGAAGAGACCCAGTACTTC. Amino acid sequence: CASSLRDREETQYF.

This clonotype has a handful of counts. This chain links TRBV30 with TRBJ2-3, with 8 positions matching TRBD1. Losses at the gene ends were 4 bases for V and 2 bases for J; bases not matched to a gene: 11. Germline-derived CDR1 and CDR2 are GTSNPN and SVGIG (reference sequence). The CDR3 has 16 residues. CDR3 amino acids: CAWTLTGGRHTDTQYF. The CDR3, as DNA: TGTGCCTGGACCTTAACAGGGGGGAGGCACACAGATACGCAGTATTTT.

This clonotype was picked up a small number of times. This rearrangement joins TRBV30 to TRBJ2-7, with D perhaps given as TRBD1 or TRBD2 (5 bases each). Germline-derived CDR1 and CDR2 are GTSNPN and SVGIG (reference sequence). CDR3 length: 11 amino acids. V dropped 7 bases and J dropped 3 bases, with 10 bases sitting between them. The CDR3 nucleotides read TGTGCCTCCGAGGGGAGCTACGAGCAGTACTTC. Protein product: CASEGSYEQYF.

This clonotype showed up many times. The chain joins TRBV7-2 to TRBJ1-2; D is ambiguous. Trimming removed 2 bases at V and 6 bases at J, with 7 bases between. CDR3 size: 12 residues. Germline CDR1 and CDR2: SGHTA and FQGNSA. The CDR3 here is CASSLRSHGYTF. CDR3 coding DNA: TGTGCCAGCAGCTTAAGATCGCATGGCTACACCTTC.

This clonotype was observed a handful of times. The genes are TRBV29-1 and TRBJ2-5, with 8 positions matching TRBD1. The end of the DNA is better explained by TRBJ2-7, so the J call may be wrong. This CDR3 has 15 amino acids. Looked up from germline, CDR1 is SQVTM and CDR2 is ANQGSEA. The CDR3 region has the DNA TGCAGCGTAATCTACGGACAGGGAACGGGGTCCGAGCAGTACTTC. Residues: CSVIYGQGTGSEQYF.

This clonotype appeared many times. This chain joins TRBV27 and TRBJ1-1; D perhaps matches TRBD1 (5 bases). There are 14 residues in the CDR3. The germline CDR1 and CDR2 sequences are MNHEY and SMNVEV (reference sequence). V lost 2 bases to trimming and J lost 5 bases, with 12 bases between them. The CDR3 coding sequence is TGTGCCAGCAGTTTACGAGCAGGGCAAACTGAAGCTTTCTTT. Translating it yields CASSLRAGQTEAFF.

The gene calls are TRBV28 and TRBJ2-7; D is unclear. In germline, CDR1 is MDHEN, CDR2 SYDVKM. Trimming shortened V by 2 bases and J by 0 bases, and 8 bases separated the two germline ends. CDR3 length: 14 amino acids. The CDR3 DNA reads TGTGCCAGCAGTTTACTAGGGATCTCCTACGAGCAGTACTTC. Protein: CASSLLGISYEQYF. The variable domain in full, completed from reference TRBV28 and TRBJ2-7, reads DVKVTQSSRYLVKRTGEKVFLECVQDMDHENMFWYRQDPGLGLRLIYFSYDVKMKEKGDIPEGYSVSREKKERFSLILESASTNQTSMYLCASSLLGISYEQYFGPGTRLTVT.

CDR3 loop: CASSYSTAGGGYEQYF. The CDR3, as DNA: TGTGCCAGCAGTTACTCGACTGCGGGAGGGGGTTACGAGCAGTACTTC. This chain connects TRBV6-6 to TRBJ2-4, with 9 bases fitting TRBD2. TRBJ2-7 explains the end of the DNA better; the J call may be wrong. Per the germline V gene, CDR1 is MNHNY and CDR2 is SVGAGI (reference sequence). The CDR3 covers 16 residues.

Notes on this clonotype: Given a much more abundant clone one base away, this may be a read error. This chain links TRBV7-7 with TRBJ2-1, with D perhaps assigned TRBD1 or TRBD2 (6 bases each). Germline V gene data show CDR1 as SSHAT and CDR2 as FNYEAQ (reference sequence). The CDR3 loop spans 13 amino acids. The CDR3 protein is CASSLGGRNEQFF. CDR3 nucleotides: TGTGCTAGCAGCTTGGGGGGCCGCAATGAGCAGTTCTTC.